This T cell receptor beta chain was profiled in a study of shared clonotypes between healthy human individuals. Germline assignment: CDR1 SNHLY and CDR2 FYNNEI. This CDR3 spans 18 amino acids. The J segment lost 4 bases and the V segment lost 3 bases, leaving 13 bases of the junction unmatched. Each subset's genomic DNA was shared equally among a number of immunoSEQ plates. Measured with immunoSEQ multiplex PCR; TCRdb has only the in-frame clones, and not every one. Of fewer than 1.8 million clones in the sample, about 98.5% are singletons; the top ten hold 0.36%. This clone was picked up one time. The receptor was derived from a man younger than 45 in good health. The V and J genes are TRBV2 and TRBJ1-2; 11 positions agree with TRBD1. Sequenced sample: naive CD4+ T cells sorted from blood. Stated subset: CD45RA+ positively selected. CDR3 in amino acids: CASSDTPWTGGRSYGYTF. The CDR3 region has the DNA TGTGCCAGCAGTGATACTCCTTGGACAGGGGGCCGGAGCTATGGCTACACCTTC.